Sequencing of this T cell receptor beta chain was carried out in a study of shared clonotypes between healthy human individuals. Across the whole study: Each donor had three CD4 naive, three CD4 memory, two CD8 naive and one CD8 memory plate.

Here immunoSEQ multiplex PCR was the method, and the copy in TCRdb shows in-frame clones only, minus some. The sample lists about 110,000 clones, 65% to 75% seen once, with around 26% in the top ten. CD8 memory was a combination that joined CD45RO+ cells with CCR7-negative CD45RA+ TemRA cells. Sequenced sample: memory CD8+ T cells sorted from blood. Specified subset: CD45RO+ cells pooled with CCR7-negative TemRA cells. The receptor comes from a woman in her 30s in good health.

DNA of the CDR3: TGCGCCAGCAGCGCGGTGGGGGGATCCACTGAAGCTTTCTTT. This codes for CASSAVGGSTEAFF. This chain joins TRBV5-1 and TRBJ1-1; TRBD1 is a possible D gene (5 bases). V was clipped by 4 bases and J by 4 bases, with 14 bases between them. The CDR3 covers 14 residues. CDR1 is SGHRS and CDR2 is YFSETQ in the germline V gene.